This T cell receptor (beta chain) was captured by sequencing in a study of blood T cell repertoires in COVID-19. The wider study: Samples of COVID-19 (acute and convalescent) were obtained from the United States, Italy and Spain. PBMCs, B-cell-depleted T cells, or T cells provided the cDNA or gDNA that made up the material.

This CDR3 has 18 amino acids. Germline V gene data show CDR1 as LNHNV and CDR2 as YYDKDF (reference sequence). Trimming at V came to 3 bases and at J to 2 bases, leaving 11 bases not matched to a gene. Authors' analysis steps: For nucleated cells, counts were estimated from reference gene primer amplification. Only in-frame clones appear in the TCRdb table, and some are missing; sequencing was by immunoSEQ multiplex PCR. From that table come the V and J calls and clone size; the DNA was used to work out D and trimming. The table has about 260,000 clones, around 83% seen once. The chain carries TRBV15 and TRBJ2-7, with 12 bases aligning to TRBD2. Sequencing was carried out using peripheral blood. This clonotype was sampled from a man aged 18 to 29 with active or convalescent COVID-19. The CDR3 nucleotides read TGTGCCACCAGCAGCCTTGAGGGCCCTAGCGGGAGGGCCTACGAGCAGTACTTC. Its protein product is CATSSLEGPSGRAYEQYF.